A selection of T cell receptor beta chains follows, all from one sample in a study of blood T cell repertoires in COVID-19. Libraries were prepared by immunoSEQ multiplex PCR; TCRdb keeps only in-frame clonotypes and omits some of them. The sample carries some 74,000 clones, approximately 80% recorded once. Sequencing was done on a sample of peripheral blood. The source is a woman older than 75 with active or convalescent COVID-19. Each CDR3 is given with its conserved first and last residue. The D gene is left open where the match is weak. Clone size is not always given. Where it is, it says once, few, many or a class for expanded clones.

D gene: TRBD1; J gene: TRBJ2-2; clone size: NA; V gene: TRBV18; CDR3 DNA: TGTGCCAGCTCACCCGGGACAGGGACAATCGGGGAGCTGTTTTTT; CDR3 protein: CASSPGTGTIGELFF
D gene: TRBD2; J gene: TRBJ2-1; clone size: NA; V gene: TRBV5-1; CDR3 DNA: TGCGCCAGCAGCTTGGACAGCGGGGGGGACCGGGAGCAGTTCTTC; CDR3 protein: CASSLDSGGDREQFF
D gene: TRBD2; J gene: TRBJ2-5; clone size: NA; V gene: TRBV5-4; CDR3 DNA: TGTGCCAGCGGTGGGACTAGCGGGGGGAAGTACCAAGAGACCCAGTACTTC; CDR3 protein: CASGGTSGGKYQETQYF
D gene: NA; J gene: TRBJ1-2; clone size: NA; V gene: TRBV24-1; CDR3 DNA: TGTGCCACCAGTGATTTTACAGGGCATGGCTACACCTTC; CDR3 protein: CATSDFTGHGYTF
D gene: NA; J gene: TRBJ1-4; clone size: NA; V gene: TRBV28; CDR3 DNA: TGTGCCAGCACCTCGGATGAAAAACTGTTTTTT; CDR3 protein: CASTSDEKLFF
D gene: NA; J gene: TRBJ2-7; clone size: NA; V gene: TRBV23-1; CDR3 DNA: TGCGCCAGCAGCCCCCAGGAAAAAACCTACGAGCAGTACTTC; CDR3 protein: CASSPQEKTYEQYF
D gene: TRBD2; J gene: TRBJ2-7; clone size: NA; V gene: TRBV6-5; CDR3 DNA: TGTGCCAGCAGTCCCGGACTAGAAATCCACGAGCAGTACTTC; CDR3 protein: CASSPGLEIHEQYF
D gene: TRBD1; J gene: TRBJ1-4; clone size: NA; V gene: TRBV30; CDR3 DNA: TGTGCCTGGAGTAAACAGGGGCCTAATGAAAAACTGTTTTTT; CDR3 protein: CAWSKQGPNEKLFF
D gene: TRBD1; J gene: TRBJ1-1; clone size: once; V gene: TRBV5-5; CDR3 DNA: TGTGCCAGCAGCGGGGCCGGGACAGGGGGCACTGAAGCTTTCTTT; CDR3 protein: CASSGAGTGGTEAFF
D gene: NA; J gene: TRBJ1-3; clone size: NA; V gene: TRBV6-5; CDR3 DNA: TGTGCCAGCAGTTACTCTCAGGTGTCCTCTGGAAACACCATATATTTT; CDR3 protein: CASSYSQVSSGNTIYF
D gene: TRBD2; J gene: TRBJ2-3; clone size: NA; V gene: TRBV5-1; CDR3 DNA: TGCGCCAGCAGCCGGGGACTAGCGGGAACCACAGATACGCAGTATTTT; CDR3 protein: CASSRGLAGTTDTQYF
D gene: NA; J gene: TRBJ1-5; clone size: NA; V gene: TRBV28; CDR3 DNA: TGTGCCAGCAGCCAAACAGGGTCGCGACAGCCCCAGCATTTT; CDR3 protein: CASSQTGSRQPQHF
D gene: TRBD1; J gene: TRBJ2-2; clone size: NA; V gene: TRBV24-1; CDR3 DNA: TGTGCCACCAGTCCCGGGACAGGGGTGCGCACCGGGGAGCTGTTTTTT; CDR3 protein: CATSPGTGVRTGELFF
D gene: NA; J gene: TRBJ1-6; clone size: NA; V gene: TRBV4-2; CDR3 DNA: TGTGCCAGCAGCCGAGTTAGTCCTGAGGATTCACCCCTCCACTTT; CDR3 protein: CASSRVSPEDSPLHF
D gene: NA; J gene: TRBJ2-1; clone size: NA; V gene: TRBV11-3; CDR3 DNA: TGTGCCAGCAGCTCCCTCGGGATGTTTGCCGATGAGCAGTTCTTC; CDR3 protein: CASSSLGMFADEQFF
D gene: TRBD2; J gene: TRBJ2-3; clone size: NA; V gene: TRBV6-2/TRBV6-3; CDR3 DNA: TGTGCCAGCAGTTACCCTCAAGCGGGAGGGCTGACAGATACGCAGTATTTT; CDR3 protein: CASSYPQAGGLTDTQYF
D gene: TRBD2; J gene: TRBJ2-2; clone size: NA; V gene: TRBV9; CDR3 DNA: TGTGCCAGCAGCGTACGGCTAGCGGCGAACACCGGGGAGCTGTTTTTT; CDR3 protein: CASSVRLAANTGELFF
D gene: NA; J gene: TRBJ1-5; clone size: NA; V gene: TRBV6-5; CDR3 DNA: TGTGCCAGCAGCCGGGTACTGGGCAATCAGCCCCAGCATTTT; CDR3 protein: CASSRVLGNQPQHF
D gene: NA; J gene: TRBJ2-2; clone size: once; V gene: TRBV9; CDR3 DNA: TGTGCCAGCAGCGTAACTGTGAACACCGGGGAGCTGTTTTTT; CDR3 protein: CASSVTVNTGELFF
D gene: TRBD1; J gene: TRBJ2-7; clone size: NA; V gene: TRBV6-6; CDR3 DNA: TGTGCCAGCAGAGACCCCAGGGGGATGAATCCCTACGAGCAGTACTTC; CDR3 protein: CASRDPRGMNPYEQYF
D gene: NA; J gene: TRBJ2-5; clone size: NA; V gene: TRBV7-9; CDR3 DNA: TGTGCCAGCAGCCCTCGGGGTATTGCCCAAGAGACCCAGTACTTC; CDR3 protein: CASSPRGIAQETQYF
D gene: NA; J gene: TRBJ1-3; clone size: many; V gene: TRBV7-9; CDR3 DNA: TGTGCCAGCAGCAGACGGACATACTCTGGAAACACCATATATTTT; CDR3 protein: CASSRRTYSGNTIYF